This T cell receptor (beta chain) came from a study of blood T cell repertoires in COVID-19. CDR3 length equals 14 residues. CDR1 is MDHEN, CDR2 SYDVKM, per germline. Losses at the gene ends were 6 bases for V and 3 bases for J; bases not matched to a gene: 8. The method was immunoSEQ multiplex PCR; TCRdb's version includes in-frame clones alone and lacks a portion of them. This table holds about 170,000 clones, around 84% found once. Material: peripheral blood. The chain combines TRBV28 with TRBJ2-7; the match to TRBD1 covers 7 bases. This sequence originates from a woman at least 80 years old with COVID-19, enrolled during active disease. The chain's CDR3 is CASSTQTGYYEQYF. The CDR3 bases are TGTGCCAGCAGCACCCAGACAGGGTACTACGAGCAGTACTTC.